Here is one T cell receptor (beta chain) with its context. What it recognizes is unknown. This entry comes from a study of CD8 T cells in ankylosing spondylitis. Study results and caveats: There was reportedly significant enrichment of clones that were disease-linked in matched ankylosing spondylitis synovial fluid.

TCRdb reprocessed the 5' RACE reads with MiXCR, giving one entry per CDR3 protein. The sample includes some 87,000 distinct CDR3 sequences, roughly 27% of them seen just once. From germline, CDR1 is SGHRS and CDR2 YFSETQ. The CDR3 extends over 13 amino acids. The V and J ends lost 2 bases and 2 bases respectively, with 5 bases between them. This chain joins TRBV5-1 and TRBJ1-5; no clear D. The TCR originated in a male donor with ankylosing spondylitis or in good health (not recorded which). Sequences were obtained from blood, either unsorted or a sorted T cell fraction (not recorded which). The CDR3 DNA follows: TGCGCCAGCAGCTTTTCCGGCAATCAGCCCCAGCATTTT. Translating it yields CASSFSGNQPQHF.